This record covers a single TCR beta chain. The antigen it binds to is not known. The record has no base qualities; no much larger clone is one base away. The data belong to a study of blood T cell repertoires in COVID-19 (TCRdb year 2020). Broadly, across the study: Samples from collaborators originated in the United States, Italy and Spain and spanned both the acute and convalescent phases of COVID-19. The prospective study material was composed of cDNA or gDNA derived from T cells, B-cell-depleted T cells, or PBMCs. Subjects who had been exposed to COVID-19, were actively infected with it, or had recovered from it provided the deeply sampled blood TCRbeta repertoires that made up the dataset. The repertoires were released in a freely available public database meant as a resource for research on the immune response to SARS-CoV-2. Samples were obtained from the ongoing ImmuneRACE study (first 160 participants) and from over a thousand subjects provided by 6 global collaborators. Sample metadata almost always included a de-identified subject ID, COVID-19 status, age in years and sex. Where available, HLA class I and class II types were obtained from metadata supplied by the sample provider rather than from assay-based typing.

The CDR3 measures 13 amino acids from cysteine to phenylalanine. Only the CDR3 portion is preserved as DNA: 39 bases, with reading frame beginning at the first base. CDR1 LNHDA and CDR2 SQIVND were looked up in the germline V gene (reference sequence). V drops 7 bases and J drops 4 bases, leaving 13 bases in between. The investigation overall reported the following: Clinical and demographic metadata were provided uncurated, with the amount varying by source and participant.

TCRbeta CDR3 regions were amplified from genomic DNA by means of the immunoSEQ Assay, a bias-controlled multiplex PCR. Regarding the original processing steps: Nucleated cell counts per sample were estimated from amplification of reference gene primers within the assay. Sequence reads were collapsed and filtered to measure the absolute abundance of every unique TCRbeta CDR3 rearrangement. Productive Simpson clonality was computed per sample as the square root of Simpson's diversity index over productive rearrangements. The table comes from immuneACCESS by way of TCRdb, which keeps in-frame sequences with V and J called. Part of the clones is missing from these tables; in studies checked, under half for an unresolved V gene and the rest for unknown reasons. The D gene and trimming were derived from the DNA, and the V and J assignments and clone size from that table. The sample table contains about 130,000 clones; only one count was recorded for about 80% of them. About 10% of the sample is taken by the ten largest.

Each collaborating institution followed its own protocols to collect whole blood in K2EDTA tubes. For TCRbeta analysis, collaborator samples were shipped as frozen whole blood, as isolated PBMCs, or as DNA extracted from either sample type. The specimen sequenced was peripheral blood. The rearranged chain carries TRBV19 and TRBJ1-1; TRBD1 could be the D gene, as 5 bases match. The receptor was derived from a human donor in a cohort sampled during active COVID-19. The DNA is as follows: TGTGCCAGTACCGGGACTGGCGGCACTGAAGCTTTCTTT. Translated, it reads CASTGTGGTEAFF.